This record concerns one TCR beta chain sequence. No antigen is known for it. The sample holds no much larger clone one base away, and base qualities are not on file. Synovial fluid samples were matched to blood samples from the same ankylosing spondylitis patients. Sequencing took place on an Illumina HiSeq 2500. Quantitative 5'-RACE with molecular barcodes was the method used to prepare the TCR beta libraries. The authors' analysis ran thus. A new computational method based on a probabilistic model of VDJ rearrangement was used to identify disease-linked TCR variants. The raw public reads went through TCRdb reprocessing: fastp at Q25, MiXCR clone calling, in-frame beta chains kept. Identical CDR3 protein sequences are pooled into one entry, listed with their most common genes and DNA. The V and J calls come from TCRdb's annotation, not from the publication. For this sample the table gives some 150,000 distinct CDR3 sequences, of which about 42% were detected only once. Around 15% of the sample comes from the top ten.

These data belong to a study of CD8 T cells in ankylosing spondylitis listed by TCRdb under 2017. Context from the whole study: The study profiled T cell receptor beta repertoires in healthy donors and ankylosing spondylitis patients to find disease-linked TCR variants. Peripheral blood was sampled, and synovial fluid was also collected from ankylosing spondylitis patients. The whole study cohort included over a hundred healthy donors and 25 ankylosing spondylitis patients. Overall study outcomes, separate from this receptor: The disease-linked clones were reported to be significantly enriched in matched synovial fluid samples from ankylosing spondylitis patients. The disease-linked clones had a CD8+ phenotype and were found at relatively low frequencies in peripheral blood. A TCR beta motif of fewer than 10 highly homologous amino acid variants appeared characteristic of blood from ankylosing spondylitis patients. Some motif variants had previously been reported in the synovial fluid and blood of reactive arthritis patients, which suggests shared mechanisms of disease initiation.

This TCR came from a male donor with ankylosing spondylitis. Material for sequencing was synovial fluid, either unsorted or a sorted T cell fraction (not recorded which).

The bases are TGTGCCAGCAGTTTAGTCTCCCGCGGGGGGGCAGGTTACAATGAGCAGTTCTTC. The encoded protein is CASSLVSRGGAGYNEQFF. The chain links TRBV28 with TRBJ2-1, and 9 junctional nucleotides match TRBD2. Reading the germline V gene gives CDR1 MDHEN and CDR2 SYDVKM. The V end gives up 2 bases and the J end 4 bases, leaving 12 bases in the junction not matched to a gene. Counted from cysteine to phenylalanine, this CDR3 has 18 amino acids. Only the CDR3 part of the read is kept: 54 bases, read in frame from the first base.